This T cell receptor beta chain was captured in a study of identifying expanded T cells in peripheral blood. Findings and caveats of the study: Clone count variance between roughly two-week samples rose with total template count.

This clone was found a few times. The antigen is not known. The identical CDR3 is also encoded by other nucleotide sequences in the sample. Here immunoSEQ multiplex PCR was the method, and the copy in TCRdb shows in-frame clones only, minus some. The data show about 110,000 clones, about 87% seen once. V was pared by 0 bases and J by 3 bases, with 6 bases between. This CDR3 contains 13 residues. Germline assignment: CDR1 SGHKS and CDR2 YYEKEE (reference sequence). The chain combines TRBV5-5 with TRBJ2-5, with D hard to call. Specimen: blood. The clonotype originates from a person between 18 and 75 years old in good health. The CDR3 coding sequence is TGTGCCAGCAGCTTGGGAAGGGAAGAGACCCAGTACTTC. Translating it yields CASSLGREETQYF. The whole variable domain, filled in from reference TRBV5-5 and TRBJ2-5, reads DAGVTQSPTHLIKTRGQQVTLRCSPISGHKSVSWYQQVLGQGPQFIFQYYEKEERGRGNFPDRFSARQFPNYSSELNVNALLLGDSALYLCASSLGREETQYFGPGTRLLVL.